A single sample is the source of the 27 T cell receptor beta chains below, sequenced in a study of identical twins. TCRdb processed the 5' RACE reads anew with MiXCR; each CDR3 protein has one entry. The profile shows 690,000 or so distinct CDR3 sequences, about 9.4% of them singletons. These data were likewise used in another study, on yellow fever vaccine responses in identical twins.

The sample taken for sequencing was PBMCs. The receptors derive from a woman between 18 and 30 years old in good health.

The gene calls are TRBV29-1 and TRBJ2-3; 15 bases are shared with TRBD2. The germline V gene encodes CDR1 SQVTM and CDR2 ANQGSEA. CDR3 length: 15 amino acids. Trimming took 5 bases from V and 4 from J; bases not matched to a gene: 4. The CDR3 loop reads CSVTGLAGGADTQYF. The CDR3 DNA follows: TGCAGCGTTACGGGACTAGCGGGAGGAGCAGATACGCAGTATTTT.

Here the CDR3 DNA reads TGTGCCAGCAGCCACAGTCCCGCGGCGGCTAGCTCCTACGAGCAGTACTTC. Translating it yields CASSHSPAAASSYEQYF. The chain uses TRBV3-1 and TRBJ2-7, with unresolved D. Germline V gene lookup returns CDR1 LGHDT and CDR2 YNNKEL (reference sequence). V was trimmed by 3 bases and J by 0 bases, leaving 18 bases between them. CDR3 length equals 17 residues.

In this sample, this clonotype turned up a few times. The genes are TRBV29-1 and TRBJ1-1; D may be TRBD1 (5 bases). CDR3 length: 13 residues. The V gene lost 5 bases and the J gene lost 4 bases, with 14 bases spanning the gap. From germline, CDR1 is SQVTM and CDR2 ANQGSEA. The CDR3 DNA reads as TGCAGCGTTTGGGAGGCGCAGGGCACTGAAGCTTTCTTT. This translates into CSVWEAQGTEAFF.

There are many counts of this clonotype. This chain links TRBV3-1 with TRBJ2-3, with D unclear. The V gene's germline CDR1 is LGHDT and CDR2 YNNKEL (reference sequence). The V end was cut by 0 bases, the J end by 0 bases, with 7 bases between. The CDR3 is made up of 15 amino acids. CDR3 region: CASSQDPTSTDTQYF. The DNA for the CDR3 is TGTGCCAGCAGCCAAGATCCGACAAGCACAGATACGCAGTATTTT.

This clonotype has a count of ten or more. This rearrangement joins TRBV12-3 or TRBV12-4 to TRBJ1-4; 9 bases match TRBD1. V was clipped by 4 bases and J by 7 bases; unmatched bases: 7. This CDR3 is 15 amino acids long. CDR3 DNA: TGTGCCAGCAGTTCCGGGGGGACAGGGCGTGAAAAACTGTTTTTT. This translates into CASSSGGTGREKLFF.

Only a few counts were recorded for this clonotype. The chain employs TRBV7-9 and TRBJ2-3, with TRBD2 identical over 11 bases. This CDR3 contains 16 residues. Trimming took 6 bases from V and 6 from J; bases not matched to a gene: 11. Germline V gene sequence: CDR1 SEHNR, CDR2 FQNEAQ (reference sequence). The CDR3 nucleotides read TGTGCCAGCAGAACCAAACTAGCGGGAGATCTGGATACGCAGTATTTT. The encoded protein is CASRTKLAGDLDTQYF.

This clonotype has at least ten counts. The chain joins TRBV5-1 to TRBJ2-7; D might be TRBD1 (5 bases). CDR1 SGHRS and CDR2 YFSETQ come from the germline V gene. Between the trimmed V and J ends, which lost 0 bases and 5 bases, there was a span of 15 bases. The CDR3 is 15 residues long. CDR3 residues: CASSLVQGRKDEQYF. The DNA for the CDR3 is TGCGCCAGCAGCTTGGTCCAGGGAAGAAAAGACGAGCAGTACTTC. Variable domain in full (rest from reference TRBV5-1 and TRBJ2-7): KAGVTQTPRYLIKTRGQQVTLSCSPISGHRSVSWYQQTPGQGLQFLFEYFSETQRNKGNFPGRFSGRQFSNSRSEMNVSTLELGDSALYLCASSLVQGRKDEQYFGPGTRLTVT.

This clonotype was detected many times. The gene calls are TRBV12-3 or TRBV12-4 and TRBJ1-5; D unresolved. The CDR3 runs 15 residues. The V gene lost 6 bases and the J gene lost 2 bases, with 14 bases spanning the gap. The CDR3 region is CASSMGSSGNQPQHF. The CDR3 DNA reads TGTGCCAGCAGCATGGGGTCTAGCGGCAATCAGCCCCAGCATTTT.

The chain links TRBV2 to TRBJ1-1, with unresolved D. V was pared by 3 bases and J by 5 bases, with 10 bases between. The CDR3 loop spans 13 amino acids. Germline V gene sequence: CDR1 SNHLY, CDR2 FYNNEI. CDR3 protein: CASSDIGETEAFF. Here the CDR3 DNA reads TGTGCCAGCAGTGATATTGGGGAGACTGAAGCTTTCTTT.

This clonotype was observed a handful of times. The rearrangement joins TRBV29-1 to TRBJ2-2, with a weak D call TRBD1 (5 bases). V gave up 5 bases and J gave up 1 base, with 8 bases separating them. CDR3 length equals 13 residues. Germline V gene lookup returns CDR1 SQVTM and CDR2 ANQGSEA. CDR3 amino acids: CSVLTENTGELFF. In DNA form, the CDR3 reads TGCAGCGTTCTGACAGAGAACACCGGGGAGCTGTTTTTT.

In its sample, this clonotype was seen many times. This chain uses TRBV20-1 with TRBJ2-1; 9 bases agree with TRBD1. Germline V lookup: CDR1 DFQATT, CDR2 SNEGSKA (reference sequence). This CDR3 contains 14 residues. The V and J ends lost 6 bases and 8 bases, in that order; junction bases with no gene match: 11. In DNA form, the CDR3 reads TGCAGTGCAACACCGGGACAGGGTATCTATGAGCAGTTCTTC. The encoded protein is CSATPGQGIYEQFF.

The chain employs TRBV6-2 or TRBV6-3 and TRBJ2-1; TRBD2 matches at 10 bases. The ends lost 3 bases at V and 7 bases at J; junction bases unmatched: 3. The CDR3 loop spans 14 amino acids. Germline V gives CDR1 MNHEY, CDR2 SVGEGT. CDR3 nucleotides: TGTGCCAGCAGTTATGAAGCGGGGGGGAATGAGCAGTTCTTC. Its translation: CASSYEAGGNEQFF.

This clonotype appeared a few times. Here the CDR3 reads CASSLWQDEQYF. CDR3 coding DNA: TGCGCCAGCAGCTTGTGGCAGGACGAGCAGTACTTC. The rearrangement uses TRBV5-1 and TRBJ2-7; D unresolved. Trimming stripped 1 base from V and 5 bases from J, with 7 bases between. The CDR3 consists of 12 residues. In germline, CDR1 is SGHRS, CDR2 YFSETQ.

This clonotype was detected only a few times. The chain has TRBV28 and TRBJ2-5; D is unclear. There are 17 residues in the CDR3. Trimming took off 0 bases at V and 4 bases at J, with 18 bases between the two ends. Germline CDR1 reads MDHEN; CDR2 reads SYDVKM. CDR3 nucleotides: TGTGCCAGCAGTTTATGGAAGGGTACCAAAGGGCGAGAGACCCAGTACTTC. This sequence encodes CASSLWKGTKGRETQYF.

This clonotype was detected a few times. The rearrangement joins TRBV28 to TRBJ2-7, with 7 bases that match TRBD2. The CDR3 runs 16 residues. V trimming: 5 bases; J trimming: 5 bases; junction bases outside the gene matches: 15. Germline CDR1 and CDR2: MDHEN and SYDVKM. CDR3 DNA sequence: TGTGCCAGCAGTCCCCCCCGGGGAGGGGAATTACACGAGCAGTACTTC. Translating it yields CASSPPRGGELHEQYF. Combining the CDR3 with reference TRBV28 and TRBJ2-7 gives the whole variable domain DVKVTQSSRYLVKRTGEKVFLECVQDMDHENMFWYRQDPGLGLRLIYFSYDVKMKEKGDIPEGYSVSREKKERFSLILESASTNQTSMYLCASSPPRGGELHEQYFGPGTRLTVT.

The chain is built from TRBV11-2 and TRBJ1-4, with D hard to call. The germline V gene has CDR1 SGHAT and CDR2 FQNNGV. There are 13 residues in the CDR3. V lost 2 bases, J lost 10 bases, and 11 bases lay in between. CDR3 loop: CASSLRFEGKLFF. The CDR3 DNA follows: TGTGCCAGCAGCTTAAGGTTCGAAGGAAAACTGTTTTTT.

Only a few counts were recorded for this clonotype. The chain combines TRBV5-1 with TRBJ2-7; 8 nucleotides match TRBD1. Unmatched junction bases numbered 10, after V lost 4 bases and J lost 4 bases. The CDR3 runs to 15 residues. The V gene's germline CDR1 is SGHRS and CDR2 YFSETQ. Here the CDR3 DNA reads TGCGCCAGCAGCGCGGCGACAGGGGTTGGTTACGAGCAGTACTTC. This codes for CASSAATGVGYEQYF.

This clonotype was counted only a few times. J is TRBJ2-3 and V is TRBV12-3 or TRBV12-4; D is unresolved. The CDR3 covers 16 residues. The V gene lost 6 bases and the J gene lost 1 base, with 17 bases spanning the gap. CDR3 loop: CASRDRGSTRTDTQYF. The CDR3 DNA follows: TGTGCCAGCAGGGATCGAGGCTCGACACGCACAGATACGCAGTATTTT.

This clonotype turned up a few times. The chain combines TRBV29-1 with TRBJ1-3; no definite D call. V was shortened by 6 bases and J by 3 bases, with 9 bases between the two germline ends. Germline CDR1 is SQVTM and CDR2 is ANQGSEA. CDR3 length: 12 amino acids. The CDR3 protein is CSVQTVGNTIYF. The CDR3 DNA follows: TGCAGCGTCCAGACCGTTGGAAACACCATATATTTT.

In its sample, this clonotype was seen a few times. The CDR3 loop is CASSLASVVGLAEQGTQYF. The DNA for the CDR3 is TGTGCCAGCAGCTTAGCGTCTGTGGTAGGACTAGCGGAGCAGGGTACGCAGTATTTT. V is TRBV7-8 and J is TRBJ2-3; 10 bases align to TRBD2. Germline V gives CDR1 SGHVS, CDR2 FQNEAQ. This CDR3 has 19 amino acids. Trimming removed 0 bases from V and 8 bases from J; junction bases left unmatched: 17. The entire variable domain, with the rest obtained from reference TRBV7-8 and TRBJ2-3, is as follows: GAGVSQSPRYKVAKRGQDVALRCDPISGHVSLFWYQQALGQGPEFLTYFQNEAQLDKSGLPSDRFFAERPEGSVSTLKIQRTQQEDSAVYLCASSLASVVGLAEQGTQYFGPGTRLTVL.

The rearrangement uses TRBV3-1 and TRBJ1-4; tentatively, D is TRBD1 (5 bases). Trimming removed 5 bases from V and 5 bases from J, with 12 bases in between. This CDR3 has 14 amino acids. Germline V gene sequence: CDR1 LGHDT, CDR2 YNNKEL (reference sequence). Here the CDR3 DNA reads TGTGCCAGCAGCAACCGGGACGTCAATGAAAAACTGTTTTTT. Translating it yields CASSNRDVNEKLFF. Looking up the rest from reference TRBV3-1 and TRBJ1-4 gives the full variable domain: DTAVSQTPKYLVTQMGNDKSIKCEQNLGHDTMYWYKQDSKKFLKIMFSYNNKELIINETVPNRFSPKSPDKAHLNLHINSLELGDSAVYFCASSNRDVNEKLFFGSGTQLSVL.

V gene TRBV27 combines with J gene TRBJ2-3; TRBD2 matches 9 bases. The CDR3 extends over 16 amino acids. Trimming cost V 1 base and J 0 bases; bases outside gene matches: 2. Germline CDR1 reads MNHEY; CDR2 reads SMNVEV (reference sequence). The CDR3 nucleotides are TGTGCCAGCAGTTTATTCACTAGCGGGAGCACAGATACGCAGTATTTT. Translation: CASSLFTSGSTDTQYF.

In its sample, this clonotype was seen a few times. This chain connects TRBV10-3 to TRBJ1-3; TRBD1 might be the D (5 bases). The germline gives CDR1 ENHRY, CDR2 SYGVKD. The CDR3 sequence is 15 residues long. V shed 0 bases and J shed 4 bases, with 10 bases lying between them. CDR3 DNA: TGTGCCATCAGTGAGTCGATCACAGGCGGAAACACCATATATTTT. This codes for CAISESITGGNTIYF.

This clonotype was observed a few times. The chain joins TRBV7-3 to TRBJ2-1; 11 nucleotides agree with TRBD1. V was clipped by 5 bases and J by 8 bases; unmatched bases: 8. The germline gives CDR1 SGHTA, CDR2 FQGTGA. The CDR3 length is 15 residues. The CDR3 loop reads CASSGLGTGGDEQFF. The CDR3 DNA is TGTGCCAGCAGCGGACTCGGGACAGGGGGGGATGAGCAGTTCTTC.

The chain combines TRBV7-8 with TRBJ2-3, with unresolved D. V lost 5 bases to trimming and J lost 1 base, with 13 bases between them. Germline V CDR1 and CDR2: SGHVS, FQNEAQ. The CDR3 spans 15 residues. The CDR3 DNA reads as TGTGCCAGCAGCCTAAGGGTCACGGGCACAGATACGCAGTATTTT. Translation gives CASSLRVTGTDTQYF.

The chain combines TRBV10-3 with TRBJ2-5, with 14 bases matching TRBD2. Germline V lookup: CDR1 ENHRY, CDR2 SYGVKD. The CDR3 covers 15 residues. The trim removed 6 bases at V and 3 bases at J, leaving 3 bases unmatched. The CDR3 DNA sequence: TGTGCCATCAGATCGACTAGCGGGGGGGAAGAGACCCAGTACTTC. This sequence encodes CAIRSTSGGEETQYF.

This clonotype was detected many times. The V and J genes are TRBV6-5 and TRBJ1-1; no firm D call. The CDR3 length is 13 residues. The germline V and J ends were trimmed by 2 bases and 0 bases, with 4 bases remaining between them. Germline-derived CDR1 and CDR2 are MNHEY and SVGAGI. This chain's CDR3 is CASSYIVNTEAFF. For the CDR3, the DNA is TGTGCCAGCAGTTACATTGTGAACACTGAAGCTTTCTTT.